The rows below give T cell receptor beta chains drawn from one sample of a study of T cell changes during pregnancy in multiple sclerosis. Assay used: immunoSEQ multiplex PCR; TCRdb lists only in-frame clones, some missing. The sample gives tens of thousands of clones, 92% of which show up once; 0.4% to 0.5% is in the top ten. The sample consisted of CD4+ T cells from peripheral blood mononuclear cells, taken after pregnancy. Receptor source: a female donor with multiple sclerosis, enrolled in a pregnancy study. Both conserved end residues are part of each CDR3.

v_call | cdr3_aa
TRBV11-1 | CASSLEWESGELFF
TRBV27 | CASSLSLMTSAYNEQFF
TRBV6-1 | CASSEFGRAGEQYF
TRBV6-5 | CASSYSPQSTGNTIYF
TRBV4-2 | CASSPTSGDTDTQYF
TRBV4-1 | CASSQDRIRGGKWNNEQFF
TRBV11-3 | CASSLGENTEAFF
TRBV5-1 | CASSGTGATGEHYNEQFF
TRBV18 | CASSRGTGKPANYGYTF
TRBV6-1 | CAIRGFWDTEAFF
TRBV11-2 | CASSLDLIAVLFF
TRBV2 | CASSLSGTALSSGANVLTF
TRBV6-5 | CASSYSPASYEQYF
TRBV7-2 | CASSITRDRRTYEQYF
TRBV4-3 | CASSQVRRWNSQNSGANVLTF
TRBV7-2 | CASSLGTGVRTEAFF
TRBV7-9 | CASSRDSIHEQYF
TRBV5-1 | CASSLEPSGGQETQYF
TRBV7-2 | CASSLSGRETQYF
TRBV10-3 | CAIATGTNEKLFF
TRBV6-1 | CASSAAKLAGKNIQYF
TRBV15 | CATSASKQPQHF
TRBV11-2 | CASSLGTGATEAFF
TRBV11-2 | CASSFGQGADTQYF